Listed here are 15 T cell receptor beta chains from one sample, sequenced in a study of OX40 agonist ivuxolimab in advanced cancers. Method: immunoSEQ multiplex PCR; TCRdb's copy keeps in-frame clones and lacks some. The sample lists more than 20,000 clones, approximately 88% seen once, with roughly 34% in the top ten. The specimen comprised CD4+ or CD8+ T cells sorted from blood, sampled in a trial of the OX40 agonist ivuxolimab. These receptors were obtained from an adult with an advanced solid tumor such as melanoma, head and neck, liver or kidney cancer.

V and J are TRBV2 and TRBJ2-5; D possibly corresponds to TRBD1 (5 bases). The J call could be wrong; TRBJ2-7 is a better fit for the DNA end. CDR3 length: 12 amino acids. Germline CDR1 SNHLY, CDR2 FYNNEI. The DNA for the CDR3 is TGTGCCTCCCGGGCAGGGTCGGACGAGCAGTACTTC. It encodes CASRAGSDEQYF.

This sequence joins TRBV19 and TRBJ2-1; TRBD1 is a possible D gene (6 bases). CDR3 length equals 15 residues. Germline V CDR1 and CDR2: LNHDA, SQIVND (reference sequence). V lost 3 bases to trimming and J lost 7 bases, with 16 bases between them. This CDR3 is CASSMQGHPFNEQFF. The CDR3 region has the DNA TGTGCCAGTAGTATGCAGGGACACCCTTTTAATGAGCAGTTCTTC.

The chain links TRBV7-9 to TRBJ1-4, with a possible D match to TRBD1 (6 bases). The V end was cut by 1 base, the J end by 5 bases, with 8 bases between. The CDR3 sequence is 14 residues long. Germline CDR1 is SEHNR and CDR2 is FQNEAQ (reference sequence). CDR3 nucleotides: TGTGCCAGCAGCTTAGGGGGGGCAAATGAAAAACTGTTTTTT. It is translated as CASSLGGANEKLFF.

The chain recombines TRBV9 with TRBJ1-2; the match to TRBD1 covers 7 bases. CDR3 length equals 13 residues. V gave up 4 bases and J gave up 9 bases; unmatched junction bases: 9. Per the germline V gene, CDR1 is SGDLS and CDR2 is YYNGEE. In DNA form, the CDR3 reads TGTGCCAGCAGCATTTATGGACAGGCCTGCTACACCTTC. It specifies CASSIYGQACYTF. The full variable domain, its missing parts supplied by reference TRBV9 and TRBJ1-2, is DSGVTQTPKHLITATGQRVTLRCSPRSGDLSVYWYQQSLDQGLQFLIQYYNGEERAKGNILERFSAQQFPDLHSELNLSSLELGDSALYFCASSIYGQACYTFGSGTRLTVV.

J is TRBJ1-2 and V is TRBV2; D might be TRBD1 (5 bases). Germline CDR1 is SNHLY and CDR2 is FYNNEI. The CDR3 has 14 amino acids. Trimming shortened V by 2 bases and J by 8 bases, and 15 bases separated the two germline ends. The CDR3 protein is CASSEWSATGGYTF. CDR3 coding DNA: TGTGCCAGCAGTGAATGGTCGGCCACAGGCGGCTACACCTTC.

This clone has just one count. The rearrangement links TRBV21-1 to TRBJ1-5; whether TRBD1, the table's D call, matches the DNA was not checked. TRBV21-1 is a known pseudogene. The CDR3 has 17 residues. CDR3 nucleotide sequence: TGTGCCAGCAGCAAAGCCCCGGACAGGGGGGGGAATCAGCCCCAGCATTTT. Its protein product is CASSKAPDRGGNQPQHF.

The rearrangement joins TRBV30 to TRBJ1-1; D remains unclear. The CDR3 sequence is 14 residues long. The germline V gene has CDR1 GTSNPN and CDR2 SVGIG (reference sequence). V lost 8 bases and J 4 bases, leaving 20 bases between the germline ends. The CDR3 loop reads CARTVLGPRTEAFF. CDR3 DNA sequence: TGTGCCCGGACCGTTCTGGGTCCTCGCACTGAAGCTTTCTTT.

The chain has TRBV29-1 and TRBJ2-7, with TRBD1 matching over 7 bases. The CDR3 contains 14 residues. Germline trimming cut 4 bases from V and 2 bases from J; bases unmatched to any gene: 8. Per the germline V gene, CDR1 is SQVTM and CDR2 is ANQGSEA. The CDR3 reads CSVAAGTEPYEQYF. DNA for the CDR3: TGCAGCGTTGCCGCCGGGACAGAACCCTACGAGCAGTACTTC.

The chain joins TRBV7-3 to TRBJ2-1, with D unclear. The V and J ends lost 2 bases and 3 bases respectively, with 5 bases between them. CDR3 size: 13 residues. Germline values: CDR1 SGHTA, CDR2 FQGTGA. CDR3 sequence (DNA): TGTGCCAGCAGCTTAGAACACTACAATGAGCAGTTCTTC. It specifies CASSLEHYNEQFF.

This clone counts as medium-sized. V and J are TRBV10-1 and TRBJ2-1, with D maybe TRBD2 (5 bases). Germline lookup yields CDR1 WNHNN and CDR2 SYGVQD (reference sequence). The CDR3 loop spans 13 amino acids. Trimming removed 4 bases at V and 4 bases at J, with 8 bases between. The CDR3, as DNA: TGCGCCAGCAGTGCGAGGGCTTACAATGAGCAGTTCTTC. This encodes CASSARAYNEQFF.

The chain is built from TRBV4-1 and TRBJ2-7, with 13 bases lining up with TRBD2. There are 17 residues in the CDR3. From germline, CDR1 is MGHRA and CDR2 YSYEKL. Germline trimming cut 3 bases from V and 0 bases from J; bases unmatched to any gene: 5. CDR3 nucleotide sequence: TGCGCCAGCAGCCATCGCGGACTAGCGGGGGCCTCCTACGAGCAGTACTTC. This gives the protein CASSHRGLAGASYEQYF.

This clone showed up just a few times. Other DNA sequences within the sample encode an identical CDR3. The V call is TRBV28, the J call TRBJ1-1; D not resolved. Germline CDR1 is MDHEN and CDR2 is SYDVKM. This CDR3 is 12 amino acids long. Trimming removed 2 bases at V and 3 bases at J, with 4 bases between. The DNA of the CDR3 is TGTGCCAGCAGTTTAGAGTACACTGAAGCTTTCTTT. Translation gives CASSLEYTEAFF.

The genes are TRBV5-6 and TRBJ2-3, with D hard to call. CDR1 SGHDT and CDR2 YYEEEE come from the germline V gene. The CDR3 sequence is 17 residues long. V was clipped by 0 bases and J by 6 bases, with 20 bases between them. In DNA form, the CDR3 reads TGTGCCAGCAGCTTGGGGGTAATGGCCTCCTATGCCGATACGCAGTATTTT. Translated, it gives CASSLGVMASYADTQYF.

V is TRBV30 and J is TRBJ2-5; TRBD1 matches 12 bases. Per germline, CDR1 GTSNPN and CDR2 SVGIG (reference sequence). V shed 2 bases and J 1 base; nucleotides not matched to a gene: 11. The CDR3 covers 18 residues. The CDR3 sequence is CAWSPRDRGLRSQETQYF. The CDR3 DNA sequence: TGTGCCTGGAGTCCCCGGGACAGGGGGCTCAGGAGCCAAGAGACCCAGTACTTC.

In this sample, this clone turned up once. The chain recombines TRBV27 with TRBJ2-2; D is perhaps TRBD2 (5 bases). The CDR3 covers 14 residues. The germline gives CDR1 MNHEY, CDR2 SMNVEV (reference sequence). The V end lost 8 bases, the J end lost 6 bases, and 16 bases lay between the germline ends. CDR3 sequence: CASGLRNGAGELFF. The CDR3 DNA is TGTGCCAGCGGCCTACGGAACGGGGCCGGGGAGCTGTTTTTT.